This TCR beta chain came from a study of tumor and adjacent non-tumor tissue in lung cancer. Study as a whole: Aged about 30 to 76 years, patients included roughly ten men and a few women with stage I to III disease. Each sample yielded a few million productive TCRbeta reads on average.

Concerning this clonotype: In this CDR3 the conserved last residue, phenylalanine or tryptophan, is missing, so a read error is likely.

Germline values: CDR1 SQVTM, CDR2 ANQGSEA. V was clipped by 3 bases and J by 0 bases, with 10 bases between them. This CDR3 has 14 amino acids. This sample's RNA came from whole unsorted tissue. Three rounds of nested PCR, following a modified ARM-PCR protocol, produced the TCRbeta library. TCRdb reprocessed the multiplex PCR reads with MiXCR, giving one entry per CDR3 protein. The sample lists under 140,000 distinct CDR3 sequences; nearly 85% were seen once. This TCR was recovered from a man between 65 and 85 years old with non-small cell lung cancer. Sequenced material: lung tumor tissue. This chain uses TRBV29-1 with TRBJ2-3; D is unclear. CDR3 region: CSVEGIGSTDTQYS. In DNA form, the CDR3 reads TGCAGCGTTGAGGGTATTGGGAGCACAGATACGCAGTATTCT.